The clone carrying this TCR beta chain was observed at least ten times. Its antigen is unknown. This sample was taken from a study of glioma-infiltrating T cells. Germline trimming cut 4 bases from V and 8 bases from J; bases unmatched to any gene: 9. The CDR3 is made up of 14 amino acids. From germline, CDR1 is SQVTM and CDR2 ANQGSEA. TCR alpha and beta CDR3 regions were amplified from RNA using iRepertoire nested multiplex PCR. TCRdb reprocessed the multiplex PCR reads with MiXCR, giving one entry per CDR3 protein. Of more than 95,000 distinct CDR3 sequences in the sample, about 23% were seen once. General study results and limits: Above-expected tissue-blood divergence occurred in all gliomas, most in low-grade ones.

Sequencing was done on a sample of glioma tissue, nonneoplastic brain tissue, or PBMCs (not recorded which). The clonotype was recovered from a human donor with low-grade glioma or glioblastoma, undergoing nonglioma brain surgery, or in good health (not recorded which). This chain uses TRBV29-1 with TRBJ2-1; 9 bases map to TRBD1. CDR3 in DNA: TGCAGCGTTGTCGGGACAGGGTTTCTATATGAGCAGTTCTTC. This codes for CSVVGTGFLYEQFF.